Listed below are T cell receptor beta chains from one sample, sequenced in a study of identical twins. TCRdb re-analysed the 5' RACE reads in MiXCR, keeping a single row per CDR3 protein. The sample includes 500,000 to 650,000 distinct CDR3 sequences, about 7.6% seen only once; the top ten take over 1.5%. This sample also belongs to another study, concerning yellow fever vaccine responses in identical twins.

Sequencing was performed on PBMCs. Receptor source: a woman aged 18-30 years in good health. CDR3s include the opening cysteine and the closing phenylalanine or tryptophan. Each record gives: J gene, CDR3 length, D gene, clone size, V gene, CDR3 protein, CDR3 DNA. The D gene is left open where the match is weak. Clone size is given for some rows only: seen once, a few or many times, or a class if the clone is expanded.

J: TRBJ2-5
length: 13
D: -
size: -
V: TRBV29-1
CDR3: CSVDHRGGKTQYF
DNA: TGCAGCGTAGACCACAGGGGGGGAAAGACCCAGTACTTC

J: TRBJ2-1
length: 15
D: -
size: many
V: TRBV5-1
CDR3: CASSLDAGSYNEQFF
DNA: TGCGCCAGCAGCTTGGACGCCGGCTCCTACAATGAGCAGTTCTTC

J: TRBJ1-5
length: 15
D: TRBD1
size: many
V: TRBV3-1
CDR3: CASSQDTGGSQPQHF
DNA: TGTGCCAGCAGCCAAGATACAGGGGGCAGTCAGCCCCAGCATTTT

J: TRBJ2-1
length: 12
D: -
size: once
V: TRBV6-5
CDR3: CASSSQSNEQFF
DNA: TGTGCCAGCAGTTCCCAGAGCAATGAGCAGTTCTTC

J: TRBJ1-1
length: 15
D: -
size: -
V: TRBV29-1
CDR3: CSVVGVGQIHLKAFF
DNA: TGCAGCGTTGTAGGCGTTGGACAAATCCACCTGAAAGCTTTCTTT

J: TRBJ2-1
length: 15
D: TRBD1
size: -
V: TRBV18
CDR3: CASSPQGTDYNEQFF
DNA: TGTGCCAGCTCACCACAGGGGACAGATTACAATGAGCAGTTCTTC

J: TRBJ1-1
length: 14
D: -
size: -
V: TRBV11-1
CDR3: CASSLFPPDTEAFF
DNA: TGTGCCAGCAGCTTATTTCCCCCAGACACTGAAGCTTTCTTT

J: TRBJ2-1
length: 13
D: -
size: many
V: TRBV29-1
CDR3: CSVGRGTYNEQFF
DNA: TGCAGCGTTGGGCGCGGAACCTACAATGAGCAGTTCTTC

J: TRBJ2-1
length: 17
D: -
size: many
V: TRBV10-3
CDR3: CAISEADRRGWYNEQFF
DNA: TGTGCCATCAGTGAGGCCGATCGACGGGGGTGGTACAATGAGCAGTTCTTC

J: TRBJ1-4
length: 15
D: TRBD1
size: -
V: TRBV7-2
CDR3: CASSPRRTGEEKLFF
DNA: TGTGCCAGCAGCCCCCGGCGGACAGGGGAAGAAAAACTGTTTTTT

J: TRBJ2-4
length: 17
D: -
size: -
V: TRBV12-3/TRBV12-4
CDR3: CASSGPGWGLAKNIQYF
DNA: TGTGCCAGCAGTGGCCCTGGTTGGGGGCTAGCCAAAAACATTCAGTACTTC

J: TRBJ2-1
length: 15
D: TRBD1
size: -
V: TRBV5-1
CDR3: CASSLGGQHDNEQFF
DNA: TGCGCCAGCAGCTTGGGGGGACAGCACGACAATGAGCAGTTCTTC

J: TRBJ2-2
length: 13
D: -
size: few
V: TRBV12-3/TRBV12-4
CDR3: CASSRAGSGELFF
DNA: TGTGCCAGCAGTCGCGCCGGGAGCGGGGAGCTGTTTTTT

J: TRBJ2-5
length: 15
D: TRBD2
size: many
V: TRBV24-1
CDR3: CATSGTSWEGETQYF
DNA: TGTGCCACCAGTGGTACCTCCTGGGAGGGGGAGACCCAGTACTTC

J: TRBJ2-5
length: 15
D: TRBD2
size: few
V: TRBV2
CDR3: CASSRTSGSFETQYF
DNA: TGTGCCAGCAGTCGGACTAGCGGGAGCTTCGAGACCCAGTACTTC

J: TRBJ1-1
length: 13
D: -
size: -
V: TRBV29-1
CDR3: CSGCLAVGTEAFF
DNA: TGCAGCGGTTGTCTGGCCGTGGGCACTGAAGCTTTCTTT

J: TRBJ2-7
length: 14
D: TRBD2
size: -
V: TRBV6-2/TRBV6-3
CDR3: CASSRAGGYYEQYF
DNA: TGTGCCAGCAGCCGAGCGGGAGGATATTACGAGCAGTACTTC

J: TRBJ1-2
length: 14
D: -
size: few
V: TRBV11-2
CDR3: CASSLPGTPGGYTF
DNA: TGTGCCAGCAGCTTACCTGGGACCCCCGGTGGCTACACCTTC